This entry lists 22 T cell receptor beta chains sequenced from one sample in a study of T cells in localized non-small cell lung cancer (dated by TCRdb to 2019 to 2021). Library preparation used the immunoSEQ multiplex PCR assay. The source is immuneACCESS, and TCRdb retained only in-frame sequences with V and J called. Part of the clones is not carried over; for the studies checked, unresolved V genes explain less than half of this, and the remainder is unexplained. Present in this sample are roughly 13,000 clones, about four fifths of which were seen just once. The ten largest clonotypes hold about 26% of the sample. The sequencing used peripheral blood, collected before any cancer treatment. Receptors originate from a male donor at least 60 years old with stage I squamous cell lung carcinoma.

This clone was counted a single time. The chain is built from TRBV23-1 and TRBJ1-3; D is ambiguous. TRBV23-1 is an ORF for which the function is uncertain. The CDR3 consists of 15 residues. V lost 6 bases to trimming and J lost 3 bases, with 15 bases between them. The CDR3: CASRPPGGYGNTIYF. In nucleotides, the CDR3 is TGCGCCAGCAGGCCACCCGGAGGATATGGAAACACCATATATTTT.

This clone was observed a single time. The V and J genes are TRBV7-8 and TRBJ1-3; a weak D match, TRBD1 (6 bases). CDR1 SGHVS and CDR2 FQNEAQ come from the germline V gene. The CDR3 extends over 15 amino acids. Trimming pared 6 bases from V and 2 bases from J, leaving 14 bases between. The CDR3 DNA sequence: TGTGCCAGCAGTCGGGTGGGGGGCACTGGAAACACCATATATTTT. Translation: CASSRVGGTGNTIYF.

The chain employs TRBV10-2 and TRBJ1-1, with 8 bases identical to TRBD1. CDR3 length equals 16 residues. Germline CDR1 WSHSY, CDR2 SAAADI. V lost 0 bases, J lost 3 bases, and 6 bases stayed unmatched. Here the CDR3 DNA reads TGCGCCAGCAGTGAGTCTATCAGGGGGCGCGACACTGAAGCTTTCTTT. Amino acid sequence: CASSESIRGRDTEAFF.

The chain employs TRBV11-2 and TRBJ2-5, with 9 bases fitting TRBD2. This CDR3 region has 15 residues. V trimming: 2 bases; J trimming: 7 bases; junction bases outside the gene matches: 8. Germline V gives CDR1 SGHAT, CDR2 FQNNGV. CDR3 coding DNA: TGTGCCAGCAGCTTATGGGGCGGGAGGGAAGCGACCCAGTACTTC. Protein product: CASSLWGGREATQYF.

The J gene is TRBJ2-5, the V gene TRBV5-5; D is uncertain. Germline loops: CDR1 SGHKS, CDR2 YYEKEE (reference sequence). This CDR3 is 12 amino acids long. The V end lost 0 bases, the J end lost 5 bases, and 5 bases lay between the germline ends. The CDR3 is CASSLGRETQYF. DNA for the CDR3: TGTGCCAGCAGCTTGGGGCGTGAGACCCAGTACTTC.

V gene TRBV4-1 combines with J gene TRBJ2-7, with a possible D match to TRBD2 (6 bases). CDR1 MGHRA and CDR2 YSYEKL come from the germline V gene. This CDR3 contains 16 residues. The V end was cut by 1 base, the J end by 2 bases, with 15 bases between. The chain's CDR3 is CASSQGPGGGTYEQYF. CDR3 sequence (DNA): TGCGCCAGCAGCCAAGGGCCCGGGGGAGGAACCTACGAGCAGTACTTC.

The gene calls are TRBV9 and TRBJ2-2; D not certain. V lost 3 bases to trimming and J lost 6 bases, with 18 bases between them. This CDR3 is 16 amino acids long. Germline-derived CDR1 and CDR2 are SGDLS and YYNGEE. CDR3 loop: CASSDPFRPASGELFF. DNA for the CDR3: TGTGCCAGCAGCGACCCCTTTAGGCCCGCTTCCGGGGAGCTGTTTTTT.

The chain employs TRBV11-2 and TRBJ2-3; 8 bases match TRBD2. This CDR3 has 15 residues. Germline V CDR1 and CDR2: SGHAT, FQNNGV. The V and J ends lost 5 bases and 1 base, in that order; junction bases with no gene match: 5. The CDR3 nucleotides are TGTGCCAGCAGCCCACCAGCGGGAGGCACAGATACGCAGTATTTT. This translates into CASSPPAGGTDTQYF.

The chain recombines TRBV4-2 with TRBJ1-6, with D possibly matching TRBD1 (5 bases). CDR1 LGHNA and CDR2 YNFKEQ come from the germline V gene. The CDR3 runs 14 residues. V was pared by 2 bases and J by 8 bases, with 10 bases between. CDR3 protein: CASSQSQGYSPLHF. The CDR3 coding sequence is TGTGCCAGCAGCCAATCTCAGGGTTATTCACCCCTCCACTTT.

As DNA, the CDR3 is TGCGCCAGCAGTGATACGGGGCTTGGCTACACCTTC. As protein: CASSDTGLGYTF. The chain carries TRBV10-1 and TRBJ1-2; TRBD1 is a possible D gene (5 bases). The CDR3 contains 12 residues. Trimming shortened V by 3 bases and J by 7 bases, and 9 bases separated the two germline ends. The germline gives CDR1 WNHNN, CDR2 SYGVQD (reference sequence).

The rearrangement uses TRBV29-1 and TRBJ2-1; D unresolved. The CDR3 length is 11 residues. The germline CDR1 and CDR2 sequences are SQVTM and ANQGSEA. The ends were cut back, 6 bases at V and 6 bases at J, with 9 bases in the middle. CDR3 loop: CSVKLGNEQFF. The CDR3 DNA sequence: TGCAGCGTAAAACTTGGCAATGAGCAGTTCTTC.

The rearrangement joins TRBV6-1 to TRBJ1-5, with TRBD1 matching over 7 bases. Germline CDR1 MNHNS, CDR2 SASEGT. This CDR3 spans 14 amino acids. Unmatched junction bases numbered 7, after V lost 6 bases and J lost 5 bases. The CDR3 nucleotides are TGTGCCAGCAGGGAAACAGGGGAACATCAGCCCCAGCATTTT. Residues: CASRETGEHQPQHF.

V and J are TRBV6-5 and TRBJ2-7; 8 bases are shared with TRBD2. The CDR3 covers 15 residues. Germline V gene data show CDR1 as MNHEY and CDR2 as SVGAGI. V shed 7 bases, J shed 6 bases, and the junction held 14 bases outside the gene matches. The chain's CDR3 is CASTYGGAGGGEQYF. CDR3 sequence (DNA): TGTGCCAGCACCTACGGGGGGGCGGGGGGCGGCGAGCAGTACTTC.

The genes are TRBV30 and TRBJ2-5; 8 bases are a match to TRBD1. CDR1 is GTSNPN, CDR2 SVGIG, per germline (reference sequence). This CDR3 is built from 15 residues. After removal of 3 bases from V and 2 bases from J, the junction contained 8 bases not matched to a gene. The CDR3 is CAWRNTGTGQETQYF. For the CDR3, the DNA is TGTGCCTGGAGGAACACCGGGACAGGACAAGAGACCCAGTACTTC. Full variable domain (remainder filled in from reference TRBV30 and TRBJ2-5): SQTIHQWPATLVQPVGSPLSLECTVEGTSNPNLYWYRQAAGRGLQLLFYSVGIGQISSEVPQNLSASRPQDRQFILSSKKLLLSDSGFYLCAWRNTGTGQETQYFGPGTRLLVL.

This clone was counted only a few times. This chain joins TRBV29-1 and TRBJ2-7; TRBD2 agrees at 13 bases. The germline gives CDR1 SQVTM, CDR2 ANQGSEA. The junction had 3 bases not matched to a gene; V was cut back by 1 base and J by 3 bases. This CDR3 has 15 residues. This CDR3 is CSVEVRTSGSYEQYF. As DNA, the CDR3 is TGCAGCGTTGAAGTTCGGACTAGCGGGAGCTACGAGCAGTACTTC.

The chain joins TRBV12-5 to TRBJ1-4, with D possibly TRBD1 on 6 matching bases. Trimming took 2 bases from V and 8 from J, leaving 12 bases between them. CDR3 size: 14 residues. Germline CDR1 is LGHNT and CDR2 is FRNRAP. CDR3 amino acids: CASGLSGGREKLFF. In nucleotides, the CDR3 is TGTGCTAGTGGTTTGTCCGGGGGCAGGGAAAAACTGTTTTTT.

J is TRBJ2-2 and V is TRBV6-6; TRBD1 agrees at 9 bases. Per the germline V gene, CDR1 is MNHNY and CDR2 is SVGAGI (reference sequence). The CDR3 contains 14 residues. The V gene end was trimmed by 9 bases and the J gene end by 4 bases; junction bases not matched to a gene: 6. The CDR3 DNA follows: TGTGCCAGTTCTGACAGGGGGACCACCGGGGAGCTGTTTTTT. It specifies CASSDRGTTGELFF.

V is TRBV4-1 and J is TRBJ1-5; TRBD1 might be the D (6 bases). This CDR3 contains 16 residues. Per the germline V gene, CDR1 is MGHRA and CDR2 is YSYEKL. The V end lost 5 bases, the J end lost 3 bases, and 17 bases lay between the germline ends. The CDR3 DNA is TGCGCCAGCAGCAAAGGGGGGGTGAGTGCCAATCAGCCCCAGCATTTT. The encoded protein is CASSKGGVSANQPQHF.

Written as DNA, the CDR3 is TGTGCCTGCCCGGGACATGATAATGAAAAACTGTTTTTT. Protein product: CACPGHDNEKLFF. The V call is TRBV30, the J call TRBJ1-4; TRBD1 is a possible D gene (6 bases). CDR1 and CDR2 from the germline V gene are GTSNPN and SVGIG (reference sequence). The CDR3 runs 13 residues. Trimming took off 6 bases at V and 4 bases at J, with 12 bases between the two ends.

The chain employs TRBV28 and TRBJ2-1; 10 bases are a match to TRBD2. CDR1 MDHEN and CDR2 SYDVKM come from the germline V gene. Trimming took 4 bases from V and 10 from J; bases not matched to a gene: 10. The CDR3 sequence is 15 residues long. For the CDR3, the DNA is TGTGCCAGCAGTTCCCGGGTAGCGGGAGGAAGGGAGCAGTTCTTC. Its protein product is CASSSRVAGGREQFF. Supplemented by reference TRBV28 and TRBJ2-1, the full variable domain reads DVKVTQSSRYLVKRTGEKVFLECVQDMDHENMFWYRQDPGLGLRLIYFSYDVKMKEKGDIPEGYSVSREKKERFSLILESASTNQTSMYLCASSSRVAGGREQFFGPGTRLTVL.

This sequence joins TRBV7-9 and TRBJ2-7; 7 bases are a match to TRBD1. The CDR3 is made up of 14 amino acids. Losses at the gene ends were 5 bases for V and 5 bases for J; bases not matched to a gene: 9. Germline-derived CDR1 and CDR2 are SEHNR and FQNEAQ (reference sequence). CDR3 coding DNA: TGTGCCAGCAGCCCCATGACAGGGAACGACGAGCAGTACTTC. Amino acid sequence: CASSPMTGNDEQYF.

J is TRBJ1-2 and V is TRBV9, with D unclear. CDR1 and CDR2 (germline): SGDLS, YYNGEE. V was pared by 0 bases and J by 4 bases, with 7 bases between. The CDR3 extends over 13 amino acids. The DNA of the CDR3 is TGTGCCAGCAGCGTAGAGGGCGCCTATGGCTACACCTTC. This codes for CASSVEGAYGYTF.